These 27 T cell receptor beta chains originate from one sample sequenced in a study of blood T cells in healthy people across ages. The use of a sample-barcoded 5' primer and a J-beta primer mix characterized a second PCR of roughly 7 to 11 cycles. TCRdb independently ran MiXCR on the 5' RACE reads; one entry per CDR3 protein. Of 920,000 or so distinct CDR3 sequences listed, 40% to 50% are singletons. Sequencing input: blood. The receptor set was obtained from a woman in her fifties or sixties in good health.

This chain joins TRBV6-1 and TRBJ2-2; D is perhaps TRBD1 or TRBD2 (6 bases each). The germline V and J ends were trimmed by 11 bases and 0 bases, with 7 bases remaining between them. The CDR3 loop spans 12 amino acids. Looked up from germline, CDR1 is MNHNS and CDR2 is SASEGT. CDR3 DNA: TGTGCCGGGGGGCCGAACACCGGGGAGCTGTTTTTT. Amino acid sequence: CAGGPNTGELFF.

About this clonotype: A read error may produce the germline difference seen at one junction end. The J gene is TRBJ2-6, the V gene TRBV3-1; 7 nucleotides align to TRBD1. CDR3 length: 17 amino acids. Looked up from germline, CDR1 is LGHDT and CDR2 is YNNKEL (reference sequence). CDR3 in DNA: TGTGCCAGCAGCCAGCAAACAGGGGTCTCTGCGGCCAACGTCCTGACTTTC. Translated, it gives CASSQQTGVSAANVLTF.

To note about this clonotype: A junction boundary mismatches the germline segment, possibly from a read error. This chain joins TRBV27 and TRBJ2-1, with D perhaps TRBD1 (6 bases). Germline-derived CDR1 and CDR2 are MNHEY and SMNVEV (reference sequence). The CDR3 extends over 15 amino acids. The CDR3 nucleotides are TGTGCCAGCAGAATTAAGGGGGAGTCCTGCAATGAGCAGTTCTTC. Translating it yields CASRIKGESCNEQFF.

J is TRBJ2-7 and V is TRBV20-1; TRBD1 might be the D (5 bases). The J call may be wrong; the DNA end is better matched by TRBJ2-5. CDR3 length: 15 amino acids. In germline, CDR1 is DFQATT, CDR2 SNEGSKA (reference sequence). This chain's CDR3 is CSARDARRGTETQYF. CDR3 nucleotide sequence: TGCAGTGCTAGAGATGCCCGAAGGGGAACAGAGACCCAGTACTTC.

The chain uses TRBV7-9 and TRBJ1-5, with 7 bases that match TRBD1. The CDR3 contains 14 residues. Germline trimming cut 5 bases from V and 5 bases from J; bases unmatched to any gene: 6. CDR1 SEHNR and CDR2 FQNEAQ come from the germline V gene (reference sequence). The CDR3 here is CASSPGTAYQPQHF. The CDR3 coding sequence is TGTGCCAGCAGCCCAGGGACAGCTTATCAGCCCCAGCATTTT. The variable domain in full, with the rest retrieved from reference TRBV7-9 and TRBJ1-5, is DTGVSQNPRHKITKRGQNVTFRCDPISEHNRLYWYRQTLGQGPEFLTYFQNEAQLEKSRLLSDRFSAERPKGSFSTLEIQRTEQGDSAMYLCASSPGTAYQPQHFGDGTRLSIL.

The V call is TRBV2, the J call TRBJ1-2, with a weak D call TRBD1 (5 bases). V lost 7 bases to trimming and J lost 5 bases, with 17 bases between them. This CDR3 contains 14 residues. CDR1 and CDR2 from the germline V gene are SNHLY and FYNNEI. The CDR3 sequence is CASNPRDRVYGYTF. For the CDR3, the DNA is TGTGCCAGCAACCCTCGGGACCGAGTTTATGGCTACACCTTC.

The chain has TRBV9 and TRBJ2-2; D is unclear. The V end lost 4 bases, the J end lost 0 bases, and 10 bases lay between the germline ends. The V gene's germline CDR1 is SGDLS and CDR2 YYNGEE. CDR3 length: 15 residues. DNA of the CDR3: TGTGCCAGCAGCCCCCGGCCCTCGAACACCGGGGAGCTGTTTTTT. The encoded protein is CASSPRPSNTGELFF.

This rearrangement joins TRBV5-1 to TRBJ2-7, with 10 bases aligning to TRBD1. V dropped 3 bases and J dropped 5; count of bases not matched to a gene: 17. The CDR3 has 18 residues. Germline V gene lookup returns CDR1 SGHRS and CDR2 YFSETQ. CDR3 sequence reads: CASSSSTLTGGGRDEQYF. CDR3 bases: TGCGCCAGCAGCTCCTCCACTCTGACAGGGGGCGGCAGAGACGAGCAGTACTTC.

This clonotype was counted ten times or more. The gene calls are TRBV20-1 and TRBJ2-5, with D uncertain. Trimming pared 3 bases from V and 4 bases from J, leaving 9 bases between. The CDR3 is 12 amino acids. The V gene's germline CDR1 is DFQATT and CDR2 SNEGSKA (reference sequence). DNA for the CDR3: TGCAGTGCTAGGGCTCTGGGAGAGACCCAGTACTTC. This codes for CSARALGETQYF.

This chain connects TRBV5-1 to TRBJ2-1; no clear D. CDR1 and CDR2 from the germline V gene are SGHRS and YFSETQ. The ends were cut back, 0 bases at V and 4 bases at J, with 8 bases in the middle. This CDR3 spans 14 amino acids. CDR3 sequence (DNA): TGCGCCAGCAGCTTGGCGGCAGCGTACAATGAGCAGTTCTTC. This codes for CASSLAAAYNEQFF.

The V gene is TRBV27, the J gene TRBJ1-1, with 9 bases fitting TRBD1. Unmatched junction bases numbered 8, after V lost 3 bases and J lost 0 bases. The CDR3 is made up of 17 amino acids. Germline V CDR1 and CDR2: MNHEY, SMNVEV (reference sequence). CDR3 nucleotides: TGTGCCAGCAGTTTCCCCGACAGGGGGGGCATGAACACTGAAGCTTTCTTT. As protein: CASSFPDRGGMNTEAFF.

The chain combines TRBV20-1 with TRBJ1-6, with 7 bases aligning to TRBD1. The V segment lost 0 bases and the J segment 5 bases; nucleotides outside the gene matches: 7. The CDR3 is made up of 16 amino acids. Germline V lookup: CDR1 DFQATT, CDR2 SNEGSKA (reference sequence). The CDR3 DNA reads as TGCAGTGCTAGAGACCCCCTCAGGGGGGATAATTCACCCCTCCACTTT. Translation: CSARDPLRGDNSPLHF.

The chain is built from TRBV5-1 and TRBJ2-1; the match to TRBD1 covers 9 bases. The length of the CDR3 is 11 residues. Germline assignment: CDR1 SGHRS and CDR2 YFSETQ. The CDR3 coding sequence is TGCGTATCGACAGGGGGCAATGAGCAGTTCTTC. Residues: CVSTGGNEQFF.

The rearrangement links TRBV11-3 to TRBJ2-1; 8 positions match TRBD2. J was trimmed by 1 base and V by 2 bases; bases with no gene match: 10. This CDR3 is built from 18 residues. CDR1 and CDR2 (germline): SGHNT, YENEEA. This CDR3 is CASSLSHGRGPSYNEQFF. The CDR3 DNA is TGTGCCAGCAGCTTATCCCACGGGAGGGGCCCTTCCTACAATGAGCAGTTCTTC. Using reference TRBV11-3 and TRBJ2-1 for the parts outside the CDR3, the full variable domain is EAGVVQSPRYKIIEKKQPVAFWCNPISGHNTLYWYLQNLGQGPELLIRYENEEAVDDSQLPKDRFSAERLKGVDSTLKIQPAELGDSAVYLCASSLSHGRGPSYNEQFFGPGTRLTVL.

The chain uses TRBV20-1 and TRBJ1-2; TRBD1 is a possible D gene (5 bases). The length of the CDR3 is 15 residues. Germline loops: CDR1 DFQATT, CDR2 SNEGSKA (reference sequence). Trimming cost V 0 bases and J 2 bases, with 13 bases left between them. CDR3 nucleotide sequence: TGCAGTGCTAGAGACCATGCGGGGCCCAACTATGGCTACACCTTC. Translating gives CSARDHAGPNYGYTF.

This clonotype was detected once. V and J are TRBV2 and TRBJ2-7; TRBD2 matches 7 bases. The CDR3 sequence is 14 residues long. J was trimmed by 0 bases and V by 9 bases; bases with no gene match: 8. Germline V gene data show CDR1 as SNHLY and CDR2 as FYNNEI. The CDR3 DNA reads as TGTGCCAGGACCACTAGCGCGAGCTCCTACGAGCAGTACTTC. Translating it yields CARTTSASSYEQYF.

This clonotype appeared a single time. Possible read error: a much larger clone is one base away. V usage is TRBV28 and J usage is TRBJ1-2; 7 bases match TRBD1. The V gene's germline CDR1 is MDHEN and CDR2 SYDVKM. The CDR3 totals 14 residues. The CDR3 reads CASSVGTANYCYTF. The CDR3 DNA reads TGTGCCAGCAGTGTCGGGACAGCCAACTATTGCTACACCTTC.

This clonotype appeared a few times. The chain recombines TRBV6-1 with TRBJ2-7; no firm D call. The germline gives CDR1 MNHNS, CDR2 SASEGT. V lost 6 bases to trimming and J lost 2 bases, with 8 bases between them. The CDR3 spans 12 residues. CDR3 amino acids: CASRDGPYEQYF. In nucleotides, the CDR3 is TGTGCCAGCAGAGACGGACCCTACGAGCAGTACTTC.

The chain carries TRBV5-1 and TRBJ2-5; 7 bases are shared with TRBD1. The CDR3 is made up of 14 amino acids. The ends lost 4 bases at V and 1 base at J; junction bases unmatched: 4. The germline CDR1 and CDR2 sequences are SGHRS and YFSETQ. In DNA form, the CDR3 reads TGCGCCAGCAGCACAGACAGGGCCCAAGAGACCCAGTACTTC. Translating it yields CASSTDRAQETQYF.

The chain employs TRBV27 and TRBJ1-2; no reliable D call. The CDR3 length is 13 residues. V shed 0 bases and J shed 5 bases, with 7 bases lying between them. The germline gives CDR1 MNHEY, CDR2 SMNVEV (reference sequence). CDR3 sequence (DNA): TGTGCCAGCAGTTTATCCGAGGAATATGGCTACACCTTC. Encoded protein: CASSLSEEYGYTF.

The rearrangement uses TRBV20-1 and TRBJ2-7; unclear D gene. Germline CDR1 and CDR2: DFQATT and SNEGSKA (reference sequence). Deletions cut 4 bases from V and 2 bases from J, with 15 bases between. The CDR3 runs 14 residues. The CDR3 spells CSAKDPGPPYEQYF. CDR3 bases: TGCAGTGCTAAGGACCCCGGGCCCCCCTACGAGCAGTACTTC.

This sequence joins TRBV12-3 or TRBV12-4 and TRBJ2-1; 9 bases map to TRBD2. The CDR3 contains 17 residues. Trimming took 3 bases from V and 5 from J; bases not matched to a gene: 11. As DNA, the CDR3 is TGTGCCAGCAGTTTCGGCTCGCGGGAGGGCCAAAACAATGAGCAGTTCTTC. This gives the protein CASSFGSREGQNNEQFF.

The CDR3 bases are TGTGCCAGCAGCTTCGGGACAGGGGACATTCAGTACTTC. It yields the protein CASSFGTGDIQYF. The chain employs TRBV7-2 and TRBJ2-4, with TRBD1 matching over 10 bases. Germline V CDR1 and CDR2: SGHTA, FQGNSA. The CDR3 sequence is 13 residues long. V gave up 3 bases and J gave up 8 bases; unmatched junction bases: 1. The whole variable domain, remainder taken from reference TRBV7-2 and TRBJ2-4, is GAGVSQSPSNKVTEKGKDVELRCDPISGHTALYWYRQSLGQGLEFLIYFQGNSAPDKSGLPSDRFSAERTGGSVSTLTIQRTQQEDSAVYLCASSFGTGDIQYFGAGTRLSVL.

The chain is built from TRBV20-1 and TRBJ2-1; possible D gene TRBD2, 5 bases. V lost 0 bases, J lost 4 bases, and 13 bases lay in between. The CDR3 spans 15 residues. CDR1 is DFQATT and CDR2 is SNEGSKA in the germline V gene (reference sequence). CDR3 nucleotides: TGCAGTGCTAGAGATTTTGGGAGACAATACAATGAGCAGTTCTTC. Translation: CSARDFGRQYNEQFF.

Details on this clonotype: A much bigger clone sits one base away, suggesting this may be a read error. This chain connects TRBV15 to TRBJ2-7, with 8 positions matching TRBD1. The J call may not be correct, given that the DNA end is closer to TRBJ2-4. The CDR3 loop spans 18 amino acids. Germline V gives CDR1 LNHNV, CDR2 YYDKDF (reference sequence). CDR3 region: CATSPRQGLSGVGNIQYF. Here the CDR3 DNA reads TGTGCCACCAGTCCGAGACAGGGGCTCTCAGGGGTTGGAAACATTCAGTACTTC.

Concerning this clonotype: Just one base apart from a much larger clone, this may be a read error. The rearrangement uses TRBV20-1 and TRBJ2-1, with D possibly matching TRBD2 (5 bases). The CDR3 length is 15 residues. Germline CDR1 is DFQATT and CDR2 is SNEGSKA (reference sequence). Trimming stripped 2 bases from V and 9 bases from J, with 20 bases between. CDR3 in DNA: TGCAGTGCTAGACAAGAGCGGAAGGGCCGGGTTGAGCAGTTCTTC. Translating gives CSARQERKGRVEQFF.

The genes are TRBV7-3 and TRBJ2-5; TRBD1 matches 7 bases. The germline gives CDR1 SGHTA, CDR2 FQGTGA. Trimming took 0 bases from V and 5 from J; bases not matched to a gene: 9. The CDR3 is 16 amino acids. CDR3 loop: CASSLTGVGGTETQYF. DNA for the CDR3: TGTGCCAGCAGCTTAACCGGGGTAGGGGGCACGGAGACCCAGTACTTC.